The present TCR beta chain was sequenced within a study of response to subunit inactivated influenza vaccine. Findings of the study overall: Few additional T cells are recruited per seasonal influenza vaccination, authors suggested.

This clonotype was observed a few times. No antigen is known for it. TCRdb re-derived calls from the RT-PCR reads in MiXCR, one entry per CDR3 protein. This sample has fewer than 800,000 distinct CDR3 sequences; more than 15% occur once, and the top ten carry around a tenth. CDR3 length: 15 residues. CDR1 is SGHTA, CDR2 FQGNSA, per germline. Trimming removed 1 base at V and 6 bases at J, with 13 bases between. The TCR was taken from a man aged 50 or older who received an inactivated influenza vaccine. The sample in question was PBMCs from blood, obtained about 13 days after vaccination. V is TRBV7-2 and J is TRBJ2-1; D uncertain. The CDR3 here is CASSLEWTKPNEQFF. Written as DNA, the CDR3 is TGTGCCAGCAGCTTAGAGTGGACCAAACCCAATGAGCAGTTCTTC.